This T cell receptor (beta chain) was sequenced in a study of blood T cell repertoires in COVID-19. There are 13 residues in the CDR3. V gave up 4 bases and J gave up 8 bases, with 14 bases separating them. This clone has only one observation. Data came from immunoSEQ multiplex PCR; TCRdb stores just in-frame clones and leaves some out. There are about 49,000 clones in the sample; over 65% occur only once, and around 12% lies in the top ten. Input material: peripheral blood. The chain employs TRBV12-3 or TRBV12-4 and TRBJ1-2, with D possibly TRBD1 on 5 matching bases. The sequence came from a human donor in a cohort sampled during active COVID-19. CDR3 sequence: CASSYGRVIGYTF. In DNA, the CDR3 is TGTGCCAGCAGTTATGGCAGGGTTATCGGCTACACCTTC.